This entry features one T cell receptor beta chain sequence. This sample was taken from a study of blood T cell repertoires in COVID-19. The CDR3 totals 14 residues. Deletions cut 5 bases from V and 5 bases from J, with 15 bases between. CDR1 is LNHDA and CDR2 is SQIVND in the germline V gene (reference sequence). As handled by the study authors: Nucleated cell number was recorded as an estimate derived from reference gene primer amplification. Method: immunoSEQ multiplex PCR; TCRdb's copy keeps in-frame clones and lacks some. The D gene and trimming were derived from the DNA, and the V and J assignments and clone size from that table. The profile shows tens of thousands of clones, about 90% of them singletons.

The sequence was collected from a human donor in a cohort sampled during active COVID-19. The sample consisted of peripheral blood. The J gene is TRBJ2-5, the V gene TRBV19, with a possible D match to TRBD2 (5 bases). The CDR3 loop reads CASSSEWRKETQYF. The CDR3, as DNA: TGTGCCAGTAGTTCCGAGTGGAGGAAGGAGACCCAGTACTTC.